This TCR beta chain was identified in a study of CD8+CD57+ T cells in acquired aplastic anemia. Template material for TCR beta VDJ and CDR3 profiling consisted of genomic DNA. TCRdb reanalysed the reads using MiXCR and keeps one entry per CDR3 protein. The sample consists of 200,000 to 250,000 distinct CDR3 sequences, about 37% of them appearing once. Germline V lookup: CDR1 ENHRY, CDR2 SYGVKD. With 0 bases removed from V and 3 bases from J, the gap between germline ends came to 17 bases. This CDR3 contains 17 residues. This clonotype was detected many times. The TCR comes from a human donor in good health, serving as a control. V is TRBV10-3 and J is TRBJ1-1; perhaps TRBD1 as D (5 bases). Material for sequencing was sorted CD4+, CD8+, or CD8+CD57+ T cells (not recorded which) from PBMCs. CDR3 amino acids: CAISESIWGGEYTEAFF. Written as DNA, the CDR3 is TGTGCCATCAGTGAGTCGATCTGGGGCGGGGAGTACACTGAAGCTTTCTTT.